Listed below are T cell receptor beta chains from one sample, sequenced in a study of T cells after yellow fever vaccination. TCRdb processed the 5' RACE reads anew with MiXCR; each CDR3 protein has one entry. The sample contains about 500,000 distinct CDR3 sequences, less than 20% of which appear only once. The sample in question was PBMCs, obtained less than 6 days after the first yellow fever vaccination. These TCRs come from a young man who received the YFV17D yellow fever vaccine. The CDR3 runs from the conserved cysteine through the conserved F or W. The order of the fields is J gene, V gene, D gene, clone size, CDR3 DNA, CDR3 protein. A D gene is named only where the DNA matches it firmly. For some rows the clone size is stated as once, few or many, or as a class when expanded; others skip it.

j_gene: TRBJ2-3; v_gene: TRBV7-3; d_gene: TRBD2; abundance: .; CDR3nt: TGTGCCAGCAGCCGTAGCGGGGGGGGGGCAGATACGCAGTATTTT; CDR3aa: CASSRSGGGADTQYF
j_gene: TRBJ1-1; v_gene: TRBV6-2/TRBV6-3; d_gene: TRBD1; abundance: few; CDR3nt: TGTGCCAGCAGTTACTCGATGGGACAGGGAGGGGACACTGAAGCTTTCTTT; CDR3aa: CASSYSMGQGGDTEAFF
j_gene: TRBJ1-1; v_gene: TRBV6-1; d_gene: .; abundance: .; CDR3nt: TGTGCCAGCAGTCCGCCCGGACGTATTGAAGCTTTCTTT; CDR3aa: CASSPPGRIEAFF
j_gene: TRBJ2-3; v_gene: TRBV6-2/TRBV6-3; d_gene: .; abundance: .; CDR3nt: TGTGCCAGCAGGGCTGACTGGGGCACACCCTGGGCAGATACGCAGTATTTT; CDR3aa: CASRADWGTPWADTQYF
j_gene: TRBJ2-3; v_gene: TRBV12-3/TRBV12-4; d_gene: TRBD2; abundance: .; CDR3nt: TGTGCCAGCAGACGGGCCAGCGGGGGGGCCAGCGCAGATACGCAGTATTTT; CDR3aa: CASRRASGGASADTQYF
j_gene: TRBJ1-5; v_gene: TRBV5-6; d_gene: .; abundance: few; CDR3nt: TGTGCCAGCAGCTTGTCTGGGGTCATAGGTGACAATCAGCCCCAGCATTTT; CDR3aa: CASSLSGVIGDNQPQHF
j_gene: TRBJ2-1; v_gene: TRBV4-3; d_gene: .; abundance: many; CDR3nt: TGCGCCAGCAGCCGGGAACTAGCCGGTGTGGGCTCCTACAATGAGCAGTTCTTC; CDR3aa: CASSRELAGVGSYNEQFF
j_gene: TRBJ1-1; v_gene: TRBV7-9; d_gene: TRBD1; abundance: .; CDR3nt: TGTGCCAGCAGCTTCACAGGGGGTGACACTGAAGCTTTCTTT; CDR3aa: CASSFTGGDTEAFF
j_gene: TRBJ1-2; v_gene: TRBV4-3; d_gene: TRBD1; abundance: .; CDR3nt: TGCGCCAGCACCCAAAGATACCGGGACAGCTATGGCTACACCTTC; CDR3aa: CASTQRYRDSYGYTF
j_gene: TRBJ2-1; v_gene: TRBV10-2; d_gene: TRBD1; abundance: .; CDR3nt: TGCGCCAGCAATGGGGACAGGGGCTATGTCAATGAGCAGTTCTTC; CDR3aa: CASNGDRGYVNEQFF
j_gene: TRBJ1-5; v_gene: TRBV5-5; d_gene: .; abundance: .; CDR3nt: TGTGCCAGCAGCTTTATCGGTGCAAATCAGCCCCAGCATTTT; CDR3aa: CASSFIGANQPQHF
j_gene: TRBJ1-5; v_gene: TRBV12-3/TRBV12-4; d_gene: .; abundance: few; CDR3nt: TGTGCCAGCAGTCCCACGCGACAGATGAATCAGCCCCAGCATTTT; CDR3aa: CASSPTRQMNQPQHF
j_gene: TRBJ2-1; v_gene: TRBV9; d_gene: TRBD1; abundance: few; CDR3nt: TGTGCCAGCAGCGAATCTATGGGACAGGGAAGGGGTGGGGAGTCCTTC; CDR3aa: CASSESMGQGRGGESF
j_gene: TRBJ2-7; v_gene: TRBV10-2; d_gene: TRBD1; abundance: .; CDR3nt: TGCGCCAGCAGTAGTTATTTAGGACAGGCCAGCTCCTACGAGCAGTACTTC; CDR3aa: CASSSYLGQASSYEQYF
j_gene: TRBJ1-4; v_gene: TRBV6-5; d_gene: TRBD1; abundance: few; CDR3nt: TGTGCCAGCACTTTTGGGACAGGGAGAGAAAAACTGTTTTTT; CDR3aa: CASTFGTGREKLFF
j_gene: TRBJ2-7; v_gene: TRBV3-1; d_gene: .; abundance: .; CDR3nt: TGTGCCAGCAGCCAAGTGAAGGGACTGAGGGATAGCTCCTACGAGCAGTACTTC; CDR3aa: CASSQVKGLRDSSYEQYF
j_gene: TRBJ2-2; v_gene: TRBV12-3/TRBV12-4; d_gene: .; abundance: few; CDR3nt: TGTGCCAGCATGCGTCTAGAGAACACCGGGGAGCTGTTTTTT; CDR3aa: CASMRLENTGELFF
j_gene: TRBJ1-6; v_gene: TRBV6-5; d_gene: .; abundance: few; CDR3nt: TGTGCCAGCAGTTACTCGAATTCACAGGGTAATTCACCCCTCCACTTT; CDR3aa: CASSYSNSQGNSPLHF
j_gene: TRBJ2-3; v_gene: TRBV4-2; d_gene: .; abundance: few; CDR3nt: TGTGCCAGCAGCCCTACTCCTCGACAGGGCACAGATACGCAGTATTTT; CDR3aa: CASSPTPRQGTDTQYF
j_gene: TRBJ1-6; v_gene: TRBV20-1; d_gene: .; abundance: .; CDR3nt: TGCAGTGCCCAGGGGCGCAAGGATTCACCCCTCCACTTT; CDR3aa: CSAQGRKDSPLHF
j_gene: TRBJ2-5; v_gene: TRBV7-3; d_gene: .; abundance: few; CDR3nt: TGTGCCAGCAGCTTAACGGCGGCAGGCCAAGAGACCCAGTACTTC; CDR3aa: CASSLTAAGQETQYF
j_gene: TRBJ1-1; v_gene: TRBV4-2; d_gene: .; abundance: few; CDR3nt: TGTGCCAGCAGCCAAGGGCACAACACTGAAGCTTTCTTT; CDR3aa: CASSQGHNTEAFF